Listed below are T cell receptor beta chains from one sample, sequenced in a study of vaccination and CD4 T cells after COVID-19. Each CDR3 protein gets one entry after TCRdb re-called the PCR reads with MiXCR. The table records 20,000 to 30,000 distinct CDR3 sequences, roughly 60% of them present only once. No cognate antigen is known for these TCRs. Sequenced: CD4+ T cells from blood, cultured in vitro. The origin of the receptors is a human donor who had recovered from COVID-19. CDR3s include the opening cysteine and the closing phenylalanine or tryptophan. A D gene is named only where the DNA matches it firmly. Not all rows give a size; the values are once, few, many and, for expanded clones, a class.

J: TRBJ2-5
D: TRBD2
size: NA
V: TRBV24-1
CDR3: CATRASGRGLQETQYF
DNA: TGTGCCACCAGGGCTAGCGGGAGGGGCCTCCAAGAGACCCAGTACTTC

J: TRBJ2-3
D: NA
size: NA
V: TRBV6-5
CDR3: CASSYLGGSTDTQYF
DNA: TGTGCCAGCAGTTACTTGGGGGGAAGCACAGATACGCAGTATTTT

J: TRBJ1-1
D: NA
size: NA
V: TRBV7-2
CDR3: CASSSRAMNTEAFF
DNA: TGTGCCAGCAGCTCCAGAGCTATGAACACTGAAGCTTTCTTT

J: TRBJ2-5
D: TRBD1
size: few
V: TRBV2
CDR3: CASIWDRVRETQYF
DNA: TGTGCCAGCATATGGGACAGGGTGAGGGAGACCCAGTACTTC

J: TRBJ1-6
D: NA
size: NA
V: TRBV20-1
CDR3: CSARGGVRYSPLHF
DNA: TGCAGTGCTAGAGGTGGGGTTCGATATTCACCCCTCCACTTT

J: TRBJ2-2
D: TRBD2
size: NA
V: TRBV28
CDR3: CASSLSGSTGELFF
DNA: TGTGCCAGCAGCTTAAGCGGGAGCACCGGGGAGCTGTTTTTT

J: TRBJ1-2
D: NA
size: NA
V: TRBV7-2
CDR3: CASSLDRPYGYTF
DNA: TGTGCCAGCAGTTTAGACAGGCCCTATGGCTACACCTTC

J: TRBJ1-1
D: TRBD1
size: NA
V: TRBV7-2
CDR3: CASSLVGTAMNTEAFF
DNA: TGTGCCAGCAGCTTAGTAGGGACAGCAATGAACACTGAAGCTTTCTTT

J: TRBJ1-2
D: NA
size: NA
V: TRBV28
CDR3: CASSKTAIYGYTF
DNA: TGTGCCAGCAGCAAGACAGCGATCTATGGCTACACCTTC

J: TRBJ2-1
D: TRBD2
size: few
V: TRBV20-1
CDR3: CSASSGPFDNEQFF
DNA: TGCAGTGCTAGTAGCGGGCCCTTCGACAATGAGCAGTTCTTC

J: TRBJ1-5
D: NA
size: NA
V: TRBV19
CDR3: CASSIWTHSNQPQHF
DNA: TGTGCCAGTAGTATCTGGACGCATAGCAATCAGCCCCAGCATTTT

J: TRBJ1-4
D: TRBD1
size: NA
V: TRBV7-2
CDR3: CASSFQNAQGAGKLFF
DNA: TGTGCCAGCAGCTTTCAGAATGCCCAGGGGGCGGGTAAACTGTTTTTT

J: TRBJ1-1
D: NA
size: NA
V: TRBV7-9
CDR3: CASSLVGSDMNTEAFF
DNA: TGTGCCAGCAGCTTAGTGGGCAGCGATATGAACACTGAAGCTTTCTTT

J: TRBJ1-6
D: TRBD1
size: NA
V: TRBV28
CDR3: CATNSRDRLNSPLHF
DNA: TGTGCCACCAACTCCCGGGACAGACTGAATTCACCCCTCCACTTT

J: TRBJ2-1
D: NA
size: NA
V: TRBV9
CDR3: CASSPVRSRGNEQFF
DNA: TGTGCCAGCAGCCCCGTCCGGTCTAGGGGTAATGAGCAGTTCTTC